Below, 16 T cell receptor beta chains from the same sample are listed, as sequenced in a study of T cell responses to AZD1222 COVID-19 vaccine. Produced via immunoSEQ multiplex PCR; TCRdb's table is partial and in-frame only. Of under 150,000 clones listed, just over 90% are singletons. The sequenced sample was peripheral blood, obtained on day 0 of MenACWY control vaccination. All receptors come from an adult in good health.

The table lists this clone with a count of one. The CDR3 DNA reads as TGCGCCAGCAGTGGGGGAATGGGTGAAAAACTGTTTTTT. Protein sequence: CASSGGMGEKLFF. The V and J genes are TRBV5-1 and TRBJ1-4; weak D call: TRBD1 (5 bases). Trimming removed 5 bases at V and 7 bases at J, with 12 bases between. The CDR3 extends over 13 amino acids. Germline loops: CDR1 SGHRS, CDR2 YFSETQ.

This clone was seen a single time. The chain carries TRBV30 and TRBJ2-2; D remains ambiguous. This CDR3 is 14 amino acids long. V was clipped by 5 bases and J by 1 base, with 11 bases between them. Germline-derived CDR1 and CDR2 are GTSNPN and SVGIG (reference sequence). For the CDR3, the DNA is TGTGCCTGGGGGGAACTGGGGAACACCGGGGAGCTGTTTTTT. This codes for CAWGELGNTGELFF.

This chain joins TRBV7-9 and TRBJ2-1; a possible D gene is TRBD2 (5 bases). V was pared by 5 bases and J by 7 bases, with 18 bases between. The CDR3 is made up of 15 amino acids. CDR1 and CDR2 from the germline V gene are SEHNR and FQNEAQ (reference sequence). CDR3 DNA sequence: TGTGCCAGCAGCCACGGAGGAGGAGGTGGAAATGAGCAGTTCTTC. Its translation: CASSHGGGGGNEQFF.

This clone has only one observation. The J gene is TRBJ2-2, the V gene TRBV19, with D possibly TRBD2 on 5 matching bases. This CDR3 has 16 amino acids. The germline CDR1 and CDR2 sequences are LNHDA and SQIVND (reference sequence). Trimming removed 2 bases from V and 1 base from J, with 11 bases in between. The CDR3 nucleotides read TGTGCCAGTAGTATATTCGGAGGCCAGAACACCGGGGAGCTGTTTTTT. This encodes CASSIFGGQNTGELFF.

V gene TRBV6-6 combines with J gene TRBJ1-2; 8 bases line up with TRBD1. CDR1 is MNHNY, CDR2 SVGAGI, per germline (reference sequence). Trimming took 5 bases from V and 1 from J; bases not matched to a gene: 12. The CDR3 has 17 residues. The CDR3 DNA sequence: TGTGCCAGCAGTCTAAGCGACAGGGGATTCGATAACTATGGCTACACCTTC. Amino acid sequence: CASSLSDRGFDNYGYTF.

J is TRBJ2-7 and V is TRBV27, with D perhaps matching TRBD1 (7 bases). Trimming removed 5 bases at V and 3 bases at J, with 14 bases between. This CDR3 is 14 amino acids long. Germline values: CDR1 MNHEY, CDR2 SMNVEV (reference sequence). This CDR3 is CASSLEGAIYEQYF. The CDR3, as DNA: TGTGCCAGCAGTCTGGAGGGGGCAATCTACGAGCAGTACTTC.

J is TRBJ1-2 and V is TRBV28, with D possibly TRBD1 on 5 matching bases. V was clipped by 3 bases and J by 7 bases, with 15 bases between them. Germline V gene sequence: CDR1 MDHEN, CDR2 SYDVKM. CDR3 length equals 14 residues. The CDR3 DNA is TGTGCCAGCAGTTTGACTGTGGGGCTTAGTGGCTACACCTTC. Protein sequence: CASSLTVGLSGYTF.

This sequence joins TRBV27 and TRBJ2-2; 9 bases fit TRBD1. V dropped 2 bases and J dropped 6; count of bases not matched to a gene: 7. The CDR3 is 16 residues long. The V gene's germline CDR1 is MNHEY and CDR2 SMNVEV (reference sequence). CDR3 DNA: TGTGCCAGCAGTTTAACAGGGGGCGCCTATCCCGGGGAGCTGTTTTTT. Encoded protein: CASSLTGGAYPGELFF.

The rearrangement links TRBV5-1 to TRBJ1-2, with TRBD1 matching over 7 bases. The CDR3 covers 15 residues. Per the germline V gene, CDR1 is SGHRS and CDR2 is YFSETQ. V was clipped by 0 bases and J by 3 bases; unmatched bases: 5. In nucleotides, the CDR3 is TGCGCCAGCAGCTTGGCCGGGACAGTGGACTATGGCTACACCTTC. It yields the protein CASSLAGTVDYGYTF.

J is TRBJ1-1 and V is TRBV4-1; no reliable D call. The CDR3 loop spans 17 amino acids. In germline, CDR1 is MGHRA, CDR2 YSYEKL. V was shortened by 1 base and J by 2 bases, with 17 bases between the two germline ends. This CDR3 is CASSQGQYSLINTEAFF. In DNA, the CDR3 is TGCGCCAGCAGCCAAGGGCAGTACAGCTTGATCAACACTGAAGCTTTCTTT.

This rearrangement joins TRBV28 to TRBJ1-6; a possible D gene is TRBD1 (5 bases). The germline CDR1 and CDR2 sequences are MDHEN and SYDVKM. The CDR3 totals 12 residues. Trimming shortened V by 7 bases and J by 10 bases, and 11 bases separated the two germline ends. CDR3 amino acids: CASTPWGSPLHF. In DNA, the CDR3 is TGTGCCAGCACCCCGTGGGGCTCACCCCTCCACTTT.

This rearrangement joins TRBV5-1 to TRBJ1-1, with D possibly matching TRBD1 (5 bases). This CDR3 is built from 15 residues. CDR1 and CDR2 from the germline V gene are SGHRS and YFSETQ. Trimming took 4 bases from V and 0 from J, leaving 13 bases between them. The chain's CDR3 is CASSPDGQVNTEAFF. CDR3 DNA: TGCGCCAGCAGCCCTGACGGACAAGTGAACACTGAAGCTTTCTTT.

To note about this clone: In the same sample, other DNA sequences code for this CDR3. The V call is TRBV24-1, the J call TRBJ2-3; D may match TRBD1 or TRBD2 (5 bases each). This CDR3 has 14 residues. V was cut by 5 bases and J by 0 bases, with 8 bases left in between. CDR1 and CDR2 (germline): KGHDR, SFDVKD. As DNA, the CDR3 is TGTGCCACCAGTGCTGGGGGTAGCACAGATACGCAGTATTTT. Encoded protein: CATSAGGSTDTQYF.

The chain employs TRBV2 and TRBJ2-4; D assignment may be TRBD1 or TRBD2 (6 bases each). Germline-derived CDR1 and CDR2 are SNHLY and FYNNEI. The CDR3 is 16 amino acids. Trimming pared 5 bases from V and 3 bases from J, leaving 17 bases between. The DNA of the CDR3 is TGTGCCAGCAGTAATGGCAGGAGGGGGATCAAAAACATTCAGTACTTC. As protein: CASSNGRRGIKNIQYF.

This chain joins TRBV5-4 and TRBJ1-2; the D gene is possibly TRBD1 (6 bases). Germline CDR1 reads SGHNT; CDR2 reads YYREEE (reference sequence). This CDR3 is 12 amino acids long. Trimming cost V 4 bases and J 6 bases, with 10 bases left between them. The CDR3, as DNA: TGTGCCAGCAGCGTCAACAGGGATGGCTACACCTTC. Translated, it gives CASSVNRDGYTF.

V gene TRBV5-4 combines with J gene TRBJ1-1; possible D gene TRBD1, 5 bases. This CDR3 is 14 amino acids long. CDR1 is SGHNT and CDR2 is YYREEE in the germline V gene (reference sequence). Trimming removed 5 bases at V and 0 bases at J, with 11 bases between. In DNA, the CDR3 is TGTGCCAGCAGATCCGGGACGGTGAACACTGAAGCTTTCTTT. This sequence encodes CASRSGTVNTEAFF.